Presented here are 22 T cell receptor beta chains from one specimen sequenced in a study of blood T cell repertoires in COVID-19. Assay: immunoSEQ multiplex PCR; the TCRdb copy retains only in-frame clones and omits some. Of 100,000 to 150,000 clones listed, 75% to 90% were seen once; the top ten hold around 3.2%. Sequencing used peripheral blood. The source is a woman aged 80 or over with COVID-19, enrolled during active disease.

V and J are TRBV10-3 and TRBJ2-7; no clear D gene. The CDR3 sequence is 12 residues long. The V end was cut by 0 bases, the J end by 6 bases, with 6 bases between. The germline V gene has CDR1 ENHRY and CDR2 SYGVKD. CDR3 region: CAISESLVEQYF. CDR3 sequence (DNA): TGTGCCATCAGTGAGTCGTTAGTCGAGCAGTACTTC.

This clone has just one count. This sequence joins TRBV21-1 and TRBJ2-7; the tabulated D call, TRBD2, remains unverified against the DNA. TRBV21-1 is labeled a pseudogene. The CDR3 is 17 amino acids. The CDR3: CASDRRGLAGINYEQYF. The CDR3 DNA sequence: TGTGCCAGCGATCGACGGGGACTAGCGGGGATCAACTACGAGCAGTACTTC.

The V gene is TRBV3-1 (or the pseudogene TRBV3-2), the J gene TRBJ1-1; weak D call: TRBD1 (5 bases). This CDR3 has 14 residues. From germline, CDR1 is LGHDT and CDR2 YNNKEL (reference sequence). V was pared by 3 bases and J by 1 base, with 9 bases between. CDR3 sequence reads: CASSQTDRNTEAFF. CDR3 nucleotide sequence: TGTGCCAGCAGCCAGACAGACAGGAACACTGAAGCTTTCTTT.

The V and J genes are TRBV12-3 or TRBV12-4 and TRBJ2-1; D remains ambiguous. Trimming took 10 bases from V and 5 from J, leaving 6 bases between them. This CDR3 spans 10 amino acids. The CDR3 is CAIADNEQFF. The CDR3 DNA reads TGTGCCATCGCGGACAATGAGCAGTTCTTC.

The V and J genes are TRBV28 and TRBJ1-1; possible D gene TRBD1, 6 bases. The CDR3 is 12 residues long. The V gene lost 6 bases and the J gene lost 5 bases, with 10 bases spanning the gap. CDR1 and CDR2 (germline): MDHEN, SYDVKM. The CDR3 DNA reads as TGTGCCAGCAGAACAGGGCATACTGAAGCTTTCTTT. Encoded protein: CASRTGHTEAFF.

Written as DNA, the CDR3 is TGTGCCAGCAGCCCAACAGCGAACACCGGGGAGCTGTTTTTT. Protein sequence: CASSPTANTGELFF. The chain links TRBV2 to TRBJ2-2; D uncertain. This CDR3 has 14 residues. Trimming took 6 bases from V and 0 from J, leaving 8 bases between them. Germline lookup yields CDR1 SNHLY and CDR2 FYNNEI.

The chain is built from TRBV5-4 and TRBJ1-6, with 10 bases matching TRBD1. V lost 4 bases, J lost 9 bases, and 4 bases stayed unmatched. Germline loops: CDR1 SGHNT, CDR2 YYREEE (reference sequence). The CDR3 loop spans 14 amino acids. In DNA, the CDR3 is TGTGCCAGCAGCGGGGGACAGGGGATTTCACCCCTCCACTTT. Its protein product is CASSGGQGISPLHF.

There are a few counts of this clone. The chain carries TRBV6-5 and TRBJ1-3; D remains unclear. Germline assignment: CDR1 MNHEY and CDR2 SVGAGI. CDR3 length: 13 amino acids. Deletions cut 8 bases from V and 1 base from J, with 9 bases between. In nucleotides, the CDR3 is TGTGCCAGCGCGGGCGGATCTGGAAACACCATATATTTT. This codes for CASAGGSGNTIYF.

The chain links TRBV4-3 to TRBJ1-1; 8 positions agree with TRBD1. CDR1 and CDR2 from the germline V gene are LGHNA and YSLEER. Trimming took 7 bases from V and 1 from J; bases not matched to a gene: 5. This CDR3 comprises 14 residues. The CDR3 DNA reads as TGCGCCAGCAACTTCGACAGGGGGAACACTGAAGCTTTCTTT. Translating gives CASNFDRGNTEAFF.

This clone occurred a few times. This sequence joins TRBV5-4 and TRBJ1-2; 7 bases are shared with TRBD1. This CDR3 has 14 amino acids. The junction had 2 bases not matched to a gene; V was cut back by 3 bases and J by 0 bases. Germline CDR1 and CDR2: SGHNT and YYREEE (reference sequence). The CDR3, as DNA: TGTGCCAGCAGCTCCGGGACAGCTAACTATGGCTACACCTTC. Amino acids: CASSSGTANYGYTF.

The chain employs TRBV15 and TRBJ2-1, with TRBD2 matching over 10 bases. CDR1 is LNHNV, CDR2 YYDKDF, per germline (reference sequence). The CDR3 is 16 residues long. With 0 bases clipped from V and 3 bases from J, the junction kept 2 bases outside the gene matches. DNA of the CDR3: TGTGCCACCAGCAGAGATAGACTAGCGGGCTACAATGAGCAGTTCTTC. Its translation: CATSRDRLAGYNEQFF.

The chain is built from TRBV28 and TRBJ2-1; 11 bases map to TRBD2. Germline loops: CDR1 MDHEN, CDR2 SYDVKM. The trim removed 4 bases at V and 8 bases at J, leaving 16 bases unmatched. The CDR3 spans 18 residues. For the CDR3, the DNA is TGTGCCAGCAGTTCTCTCCCTATGACTAGCGGGGACGGCGATGAGCAGTTCTTC. This translates into CASSSLPMTSGDGDEQFF.

This clone was detected a few times. This sequence joins TRBV7-9 and TRBJ2-1; 7 positions agree with TRBD2. The CDR3 loop spans 15 amino acids. V was pared by 6 bases and J by 4 bases, with 9 bases of the junction left unmatched. The V gene's germline CDR1 is SEHNR and CDR2 FQNEAQ (reference sequence). The CDR3 loop is CASSPDGGSYNEQFF. In DNA, the CDR3 is TGTGCCAGCAGTCCGGACGGCGGGAGTTACAATGAGCAGTTCTTC. Combining the CDR3 with reference TRBV7-9 and TRBJ2-1 gives the whole variable domain DTGVSQNPRHKITKRGQNVTFRCDPISEHNRLYWYRQTLGQGPEFLTYFQNEAQLEKSRLLSDRFSAERPKGSFSTLEIQRTEQGDSAMYLCASSPDGGSYNEQFFGPGTRLTVL.

This clone has a single count. The chain uses TRBV5-6 and TRBJ2-5; 12 bases fit TRBD2. Germline CDR1 is SGHDT and CDR2 is YYEEEE. The CDR3 is made up of 17 amino acids. With 1 base clipped from V and 4 bases from J, the junction kept 8 bases outside the gene matches. The chain's CDR3 is CASSLRTSGKNLETQYF. The CDR3 DNA reads TGTGCCAGCAGCTTGAGGACTAGCGGGAAGAACCTAGAGACCCAGTACTTC.

The chain uses TRBV5-1 and TRBJ1-4; D is possibly TRBD1 (6 bases). CDR1 is SGHRS and CDR2 is YFSETQ in the germline V gene. This CDR3 spans 14 amino acids. V was shortened by 4 bases and J by 5 bases, with 12 bases between the two germline ends. Here the CDR3 DNA reads TGCGCCAGCAGCCCCGGACAGCAAAATGAAAAACTGTTTTTT. Translated: CASSPGQQNEKLFF.

The chain links TRBV20-1 to TRBJ2-7, with TRBD2 matching over 9 bases. Germline CDR1 reads DFQATT; CDR2 reads SNEGSKA (reference sequence). The CDR3 extends over 11 amino acids. This CDR3 reads CGLAGTYEQYF. The CDR3 nucleotides are TGCGGGCTAGCGGGAACCTACGAGCAGTACTTC.

This chain's CDR3 is CASSRDRETEAFF. The CDR3 coding sequence is TGCGCCAGCAGCCGGGACAGAGAGACTGAAGCTTTCTTT. This chain joins TRBV5-1 and TRBJ1-1, with TRBD1 matching 7 bases. CDR1 and CDR2 (germline): SGHRS, YFSETQ. The CDR3 contains 13 residues. The V gene end was trimmed by 4 bases and the J gene end by 5 bases; junction bases not matched to a gene: 5.

The sample holds one count of this clone. The V and J genes are TRBV7-2 and TRBJ2-4; D may be TRBD2 (5 bases). The germline V and J ends were trimmed by 8 bases and 2 bases, with 13 bases remaining between them. This CDR3 spans 14 amino acids. Germline V gives CDR1 SGHTA, CDR2 FQGNSA. This CDR3 is CASSDGLSKNIQYF. CDR3 nucleotide sequence: TGTGCCAGCTCGGACGGACTCTCCAAAAACATTCAGTACTTC.

The rearrangement uses TRBV27 and TRBJ2-3; possibly TRBD2 for D (5 bases). V was shortened by 0 bases and J by 9 bases, with 25 bases between the two germline ends. The CDR3 extends over 18 amino acids. The germline CDR1 and CDR2 sequences are MNHEY and SMNVEV (reference sequence). The CDR3 nucleotides read TGTGCCAGCAGTTTATCGGGGAGAGTAGAGTCTGTTTGGAGGACGCAGTATTTT. Translation gives CASSLSGRVESVWRTQYF.

The CDR3 DNA reads TGTGCCAGCAGCTTAGCGACAGATGGCTACACCTTC. Its translation is CASSLATDGYTF. The genes are TRBV7-9 and TRBJ1-2, with a tentative D call TRBD1 (5 bases). Germline assignment: CDR1 SEHNR and CDR2 FQNEAQ (reference sequence). This CDR3 is 12 amino acids long. Trimming pared 0 bases from V and 6 bases from J, leaving 5 bases between.

V gene TRBV21-1 combines with J gene TRBJ2-1; no DNA check was done on the table's D call, TRBD2. TRBV21-1 is a documented pseudogene. The CDR3 extends over 20 amino acids. The CDR3 here is CASSKARGLAGPLSYNEQFF. CDR3 coding DNA: TGTGCCAGCAGCAAAGCCCGGGGACTAGCGGGGCCCCTCTCCTACAATGAGCAGTTCTTC.

The gene calls are TRBV3-1 (or the pseudogene TRBV3-2) and TRBJ2-1; 8 positions match TRBD2. The CDR3 has 15 amino acids. The junction had 11 bases not matched to a gene; V was cut back by 5 bases and J by 8 bases. Germline CDR1 LGHDT, CDR2 YNNKEL (reference sequence). CDR3 sequence (DNA): TGTGCCAGCAGCGCCCCCCAGCGGGAGACCTATGAGCAGTTCTTC. Protein: CASSAPQRETYEQFF.